Below are 13 T cell receptor beta chains sequenced from a single sample in a study of blood T cells in healthy people across ages. It was with a sample-barcoded 5' primer and a J-beta primer mix that a second PCR of about 6 to 12 cycles was run. Via MiXCR, TCRdb re-called the 5' RACE reads, giving one row per CDR3 protein. The sample has about a million distinct CDR3 sequences, about 48% seen once. Sequences were obtained from blood. These receptors all stem from a man aged 30-40 years in good health.

This clonotype was seen a few times. The chain uses TRBV27 and TRBJ2-1; D call uncertain. CDR1 and CDR2 from the germline V gene are MNHEY and SMNVEV (reference sequence). This CDR3 is built from 16 residues. V lost 7 bases, J lost 5 bases, and 21 bases lay in between. DNA of the CDR3: TGTGCCAGCACTCTCTCTCTTGCGGTGACCAACAATGAGCAGTTCTTC. Translated, it gives CASTLSLAVTNNEQFF.

This clonotype is a singleton in its sample. This chain links TRBV7-6 with TRBJ2-1, with 10 bases lining up with TRBD1. Germline assignment: CDR1 SGHVS and CDR2 FNYEAQ. The CDR3 covers 15 residues. J gave up 7 bases and V 7 bases, and 10 bases lay outside the gene matches. CDR3 sequence: CASTPRDRGGNEQFF. The CDR3 nucleotides are TGTGCCAGCACTCCCCGGGACAGGGGCGGGAATGAGCAGTTCTTC. Looking up the rest from reference TRBV7-6 and TRBJ2-1 gives the full variable domain: GAGVSQSPRYKVTKRGQDVALRCDPISGHVSLYWYRQALGQGPEFLTYFNYEAQQDKSGLPNDRFSAERPEGSISTLTIQRTEQRDSAMYRCASTPRDRGGNEQFFGPGTRLTVL.

With regard to this clonotype: Germline and junction disagree at one end, which may indicate a read error. The rearrangement links TRBV12-3 or TRBV12-4 to TRBJ2-3; D not resolved. This CDR3 spans 17 amino acids. CDR3 in amino acids: CASTLAGLMSSTDTQYF. The CDR3, as DNA: TGTGCCAGCACTTTGGCCGGCCTCATGAGTAGCACAGATACGCAATATTTC.

The chain carries TRBV27 and TRBJ1-1; 8 nucleotides match TRBD1. V lost 2 bases and J lost 1; bases outside the gene matches: 6. The germline V gene encodes CDR1 MNHEY and CDR2 SMNVEV (reference sequence). This CDR3 region has 16 residues. The chain's CDR3 is CASSLRADRGNTEAFF. In nucleotides, the CDR3 is TGTGCCAGCAGTTTAAGAGCCGACAGGGGGAACACTGAAGCTTTCTTT.

In its sample, this clonotype was seen a few times. This sequence joins TRBV7-9 and TRBJ2-3; 7 bases match TRBD2. The CDR3 length is 12 residues. Trimming at V came to 4 bases and at J to 6 bases, leaving 1 base not matched to a gene. Germline CDR1 and CDR2: SEHNR and FQNEAQ (reference sequence). The CDR3 sequence: CASSSAGDTQYF. The CDR3 nucleotides read TGTGCCAGCAGCTCAGCGGGGGATACGCAGTATTTT.

This clonotype was found a few times. The V call is TRBV6-1, the J call TRBJ2-5, with TRBD1 matching over 12 bases. After removal of 6 bases from V and 4 bases from J, the junction contained 12 bases not matched to a gene. The CDR3 has 17 amino acids. Per germline, CDR1 MNHNS and CDR2 SASEGT. DNA for the CDR3: TGTGCCAGCAGGCGCACAGGGGACAGGGGGCGCCGAGAGACCCAGTACTTC. Protein: CASRRTGDRGRRETQYF.

This clonotype was detected only a few times. The chain has TRBV18 and TRBJ2-5; D might be TRBD1 (6 bases). The CDR3 extends over 15 amino acids. Per germline, CDR1 KGHSH and CDR2 LQKENI. Between the trimmed V and J ends, which lost 0 bases and 2 bases, there was a span of 10 bases. For the CDR3, the DNA is TGTGCCAGCTCACCACCGATGGGACAACAAGAGACCCAGTACTTC. It specifies CASSPPMGQQETQYF.

The chain carries TRBV4-3 and TRBJ2-4, with D possibly matching TRBD1 (5 bases). Trimming shortened V by 0 bases and J by 8 bases, and 11 bases separated the two germline ends. The CDR3 loop spans 14 amino acids. Germline V gene data show CDR1 as LGHNA and CDR2 as YSLEER. The CDR3 region has the DNA TGCGCCAGCAGCCAAGATGGCAGGGCGGACATTCAGTACTTC. The encoded protein is CASSQDGRADIQYF.

V gene TRBV4-1 combines with J gene TRBJ2-1, with 7 bases that match TRBD2. The J segment lost 6 bases and the V segment lost 4 bases, leaving 9 bases of the junction unmatched. The length of the CDR3 is 15 residues. CDR1 is MGHRA and CDR2 is YSYEKL in the germline V gene. CDR3 amino acids: CASSPGLRGFNEQFF. The DNA of the CDR3 is TGCGCCAGCAGCCCCGGTCTGCGGGGGTTCAATGAGCAGTTCTTC.

The J gene is TRBJ2-1, the V gene TRBV5-1, with D possibly being TRBD2 (6 bases). The CDR3 contains 15 residues. Germline V gene sequence: CDR1 SGHRS, CDR2 YFSETQ. Trimming took off 8 bases at V and 13 bases at J, with 28 bases between the two ends. This CDR3 reads CASSRMAGPQETQFF. In DNA form, the CDR3 reads TGCGCCAGTTCCAGGATGGCGGGACCCCAAGAGACCCAGTTCTTC.

This clonotype was seen once. The chain combines TRBV4-3 with TRBJ2-1; 7 positions agree with TRBD1. This CDR3 is 15 amino acids long. V lost 4 bases to trimming and J lost 0 bases; unmatched junction nucleotides: 3. Germline-derived CDR1 and CDR2 are LGHNA and YSLEER. The CDR3 sequence: CASSRDRVSYNEQFF. CDR3 nucleotide sequence: TGCGCCAGCAGCCGGGACAGAGTCTCCTACAATGAGCAGTTCTTC.

This CDR3 is CASSVEGWGQSTDTQYF. The DNA for the CDR3 is TGTGCCAGCAGCGTAGAGGGGTGGGGACAGAGCACAGATACGCAGTATTTT. This chain links TRBV9 with TRBJ2-3, with 7 bases lining up with TRBD1. V dropped 0 bases and J dropped 0; count of bases not matched to a gene: 7. Germline values: CDR1 SGDLS, CDR2 YYNGEE. There are 17 residues in the CDR3.

The chain carries TRBV20-1 and TRBJ2-3; 7 nucleotides line up with TRBD2. Germline trimming cut 5 bases from V and 1 base from J; bases unmatched to any gene: 6. The CDR3 loop spans 14 amino acids. Per the germline V gene, CDR1 is DFQATT and CDR2 is SNEGSKA (reference sequence). The CDR3 spells CSAPTSVGTDTQYF. The CDR3, as DNA: TGCAGTGCTCCAACTAGCGTAGGCACAGATACGCAGTATTTT.